This T cell receptor beta chain is from a study of blood T cell repertoires in COVID-19. About the study: There were acute and convalescent COVID-19 samples, and they came from the United States, Italy and Spain. T cells, B-cell-depleted T cells, or PBMCs provided the cDNA or gDNA that served as material.

CDR1 SGHDT and CDR2 YYEEEE come from the germline V gene. V lost 0 bases, J lost 5 bases, and 10 bases lay in between. The CDR3 length is 14 residues. This clone was detected a few times. Per the original data handling: Reference gene primer amplification in the assay estimated nucleated cell counts. Profiled with immunoSEQ multiplex PCR; TCRdb holds only in-frame clones, not every one. From that table come the V and J calls and clone size; the DNA was used to work out D and trimming. This sample yields under 300,000 clones, of which around four fifths are seen a single time; about 4.5% belongs to the top ten.

Sequencing input: peripheral blood. The chain joins TRBV5-6 to TRBJ2-3; tentative D call: TRBD2 (6 bases). The sequence was obtained from a man between 60 and 70 years old who had recovered from COVID-19. The CDR3 loop is CASSLGRGRDTQYF. The CDR3 region has the DNA TGTGCCAGCAGCTTGGGGAGGGGCCGAGATACGCAGTATTTT.